The 30 T cell receptor beta chains listed next were all sequenced from one sample in a study of T cells in Graves' hyperthyroidism and ophthalmopathy. Regions amplified from RNA transcripts were the TCR beta CDR3 regions. First-round RT-PCR of the TCR CDR3 relied on the HTBI primer set. TCRdb re-analysed the multiplex PCR reads in MiXCR, keeping a single row per CDR3 protein. The sample consists of some 700,000 distinct CDR3 sequences, around 15% of them appearing once. Sequencing used blood. These TCRs come from a man over 45 with Graves' hyperthyroidism.

A few counts support this clonotype. The genes are TRBV19 and TRBJ1-3; D uncertain. V shed 3 bases and J shed 3 bases, with 3 bases lying between them. CDR3 length: 12 amino acids. Germline CDR1 and CDR2: LNHDA and SQIVND (reference sequence). Written as DNA, the CDR3 is TGTGCCAGTAGTATGATTGGAAACACCATATATTTT. Translation: CASSMIGNTIYF.

To note about this clonotype: With a much larger clone just one base away, this may be a read error. The chain joins TRBV30 to TRBJ2-3; D is unresolved. Trimming cost V 2 bases and J 1 base, with 10 bases left between them. The germline V gene has CDR1 GTSNPN and CDR2 SVGIG (reference sequence). The CDR3 contains 14 residues. The CDR3 sequence is CAWSLQFGTDTQYF. As DNA, the CDR3 is TGTGCCTGGAGTTTACAATTTGGCACAGATACGCAGTATTTT.

A few counts support this clonotype. The junction departs from the called germline gene at one end, perhaps through a read error. The chain couples TRBV6-5 to TRBJ2-3; tentatively, D is TRBD1 (6 bases). The germline gives CDR1 MNHEY, CDR2 SVGAGI. The CDR3 consists of 14 residues. In DNA, the CDR3 is TGTGCCAGCAGTTTTCAGACCAGGACAGACACGCAGTATTTT. Residues: CASSFQTRTDTQYF.

This clonotype was recorded many times. The chain recombines TRBV6-2 or TRBV6-3 with TRBJ2-1; D gene uncertain. V was clipped by 5 bases and J by 0 bases, with 11 bases between them. The CDR3 spans 15 residues. Germline CDR1 reads MNHEY; CDR2 reads SVGEGT. CDR3 DNA sequence: TGTGCCAGCAGTCCGACAAGGAGCTCCTACAATGAGCAGTTCTTC. Amino acids: CASSPTRSSYNEQFF.

The gene calls are TRBV5-1 and TRBJ2-5; D might be TRBD2 (6 bases). This CDR3 has 17 residues. V was trimmed by 1 base and J by 0 bases, leaving 16 bases between them. From germline, CDR1 is SGHRS and CDR2 YFSETQ. CDR3 sequence: CASSLNPGEHYQETQYF. DNA for the CDR3: TGCGCCAGCAGCTTGAATCCGGGGGAGCACTACCAAGAGACCCAGTACTTC.

This clonotype was observed at least ten times. The gene calls are TRBV2 and TRBJ1-1, with D unclear. Trimming took off 8 bases at V and 5 bases at J, with 12 bases between the two ends. The CDR3 runs to 12 residues. Looked up from germline, CDR1 is SNHLY and CDR2 is FYNNEI. The CDR3 here is CASLTTATEAFF. The CDR3 nucleotides are TGTGCCAGCCTTACAACGGCGACTGAAGCTTTCTTT.

This clonotype was observed many times. The genes are TRBV7-8 and TRBJ1-5; the D gene is possibly TRBD1 (5 bases). The CDR3 has 17 residues. CDR1 and CDR2 (germline): SGHVS, FQNEAQ. Trimming took off 7 bases at V and 1 base at J, with 20 bases between the two ends. Here the CDR3 DNA reads TGTGCCAGCACCCCAAGGGGAGTAAGACAGAGCAATCAGCCCCAGCATTTT. This translates into CASTPRGVRQSNQPQHF.

V usage is TRBV4-3 and J usage is TRBJ2-2; TRBD2 matches at 9 bases. The germline gives CDR1 LGHNA, CDR2 YSLEER. The trim removed 1 base at V and 6 bases at J, leaving 6 bases unmatched. The CDR3 sequence is 16 residues long. In DNA form, the CDR3 reads TGCGCCAGCAGCCAAGGTCCTAGCGGGACTCCCGGGGAGCTGTTTTTT. This gives the protein CASSQGPSGTPGELFF.

This rearrangement joins TRBV7-9 to TRBJ2-7; TRBD1 agrees at 9 bases. CDR1 is SEHNR, CDR2 FQNEAQ, per germline (reference sequence). CDR3 length equals 15 residues. V was pared by 1 base and J by 7 bases, with 8 bases of the junction left unmatched. CDR3 protein: CASSLGGTGNHEQYF. The CDR3 DNA is TGTGCCAGCAGCTTAGGTGGGACAGGGAACCATGAGCAGTACTTC.

This clonotype was detected many times. The chain recombines TRBV24-1 with TRBJ2-6; TRBD1 agrees at 10 bases. The CDR3 contains 16 residues. Germline V gene sequence: CDR1 KGHDR, CDR2 SFDVKD. J lost 3 bases, V lost 6 bases, and 4 bases had no gene match. As DNA, the CDR3 is TGTGCCACCAGTAACGGACAGGGGGTTGGGGCCAACGTCCTGACTTTC. This gives the protein CATSNGQGVGANVLTF.

This clonotype was recorded at least ten times. The rearrangement uses TRBV6-6 and TRBJ2-7; 9 bases align to TRBD2. CDR3 length equals 15 residues. J was trimmed by 4 bases and V by 0 bases; bases with no gene match: 4. CDR1 is MNHNY, CDR2 SVGAGI, per germline (reference sequence). The CDR3, as DNA: TGTGCCAGCAGTTACTCGGCTAGCGGGGCTTACGAGCAGTACTTC. It yields the protein CASSYSASGAYEQYF.

This clonotype was seen a handful of times. The chain carries TRBV30 and TRBJ2-3; D is unresolved. The ends were cut back, 0 bases at V and 0 bases at J, with 7 bases in the middle. The CDR3 runs to 14 residues. Germline V gives CDR1 GTSNPN, CDR2 SVGIG (reference sequence). CDR3 nucleotides: TGTGCCTGGAGTGTACTATCTAGCACAGATACGCAGTATTTT. It translates to CAWSVLSSTDTQYF.

This clonotype has a count of ten or more. The V and J genes are TRBV18 and TRBJ2-5; D call uncertain. The CDR3 consists of 13 residues. Germline values: CDR1 KGHSH, CDR2 LQKENI. Deletions cut 2 bases from V and 5 bases from J, with 9 bases between. The CDR3 DNA reads TGTGCCAGCTCACCATTACGAACTGAGACCCAGTACTTC. This encodes CASSPLRTETQYF.

This clonotype was counted at least ten times. The V call is TRBV28, the J call TRBJ2-1; 12 nucleotides agree with TRBD2. V gave up 7 bases and J gave up 3 bases; unmatched junction bases: 4. CDR1 is MDHEN and CDR2 is SYDVKM in the germline V gene. The CDR3 sequence is 15 residues long. The CDR3 is CASTRGLAGYNEQFF. The CDR3 DNA sequence: TGTGCCAGCACCCGGGGACTAGCGGGCTACAATGAGCAGTTCTTC.

This clonotype was found many times. The chain employs TRBV12-3 or TRBV12-4 and TRBJ1-4; D remains unclear. The CDR3 totals 15 residues. With 4 bases removed from V and 4 bases from J, the gap between germline ends came to 13 bases. The chain's CDR3 is CASSCTRGCNEKLFF. In nucleotides, the CDR3 is TGTGCCAGCAGTTGTACACGGGGTTGTAATGAAAAACTGTTTTTT.

The V call is TRBV12-3 or TRBV12-4, the J call TRBJ1-5; the D gene is possibly TRBD1 (5 bases). The length of the CDR3 is 15 residues. Trimming removed 6 bases at V and 4 bases at J, with 16 bases between. CDR3 nucleotide sequence: TGTGCCAGCAGCGATACATCGACAGTTAATCAGCCCCAGCATTTT. Translation gives CASSDTSTVNQPQHF.

There are a few counts of this clonotype. The V gene is TRBV6-2 or TRBV6-3, the J gene TRBJ1-5; no reliable D call. Germline CDR1 reads MNHEY; CDR2 reads SVGEGT. The V gene lost 6 bases and the J gene lost 1 base, with 16 bases spanning the gap. The CDR3 is 16 residues long. CDR3 sequence (DNA): TGTGCCAGCAGCTTAGCGATTACAGCAAGCAATCAGCCCCAGCATTTT. This gives the protein CASSLAITASNQPQHF.

This clonotype was counted at least ten times. CDR3 bases: TGCGCCAGCAGCCAGGACAGGGGGTCCCCGTTCTTC. The encoded protein is CASSQDRGSPFF. The chain carries TRBV5-1 and TRBJ2-1, with 10 bases fitting TRBD1. Trimming cost V 4 bases and J 15 bases; bases outside gene matches: 7. The CDR3 length is 12 residues. CDR1 SGHRS and CDR2 YFSETQ come from the germline V gene.

This clonotype showed up many times. The chain couples TRBV2 to TRBJ2-3; TRBD2 aligns across 7 bases. The germline V gene encodes CDR1 SNHLY and CDR2 FYNNEI. CDR3 length: 16 amino acids. V gave up 0 bases and J gave up 3 bases; unmatched junction bases: 6. This CDR3 is CASSEALAGVTDTQYF. DNA of the CDR3: TGTGCCAGCAGTGAAGCTCTGGCGGGAGTAACAGATACGCAGTATTTT.

At least ten counts were recorded for this clonotype. The chain joins TRBV12-3 or TRBV12-4 to TRBJ2-5, with D maybe TRBD1 (6 bases). This CDR3 has 16 residues. Between the trimmed V and J ends, which lost 3 bases and 2 bases, there was a span of 16 bases. The CDR3 DNA reads TGTGCCAGCAGTTTGTTTGGGGGCTCGAGGCAAGAGACCCAGTACTTC. The encoded protein is CASSLFGGSRQETQYF.

Many counts were recorded for this clonotype. The CDR3 DNA reads TGTGCCAGCTCACTGTCCCGACAAGAGCGCCGAGAAAAACTGTTTTTT. The encoded protein is CASSLSRQERREKLFF. The V and J genes are TRBV18 and TRBJ1-4, with unresolved D. Germline lookup yields CDR1 KGHSH and CDR2 LQKENI. This CDR3 region has 16 residues. The ends were cut back, 4 bases at V and 8 bases at J, with 20 bases in the middle.

A few counts support this clonotype. This chain connects TRBV2 to TRBJ2-7; 9 nucleotides line up with TRBD1. V dropped 6 bases and J dropped 4; count of bases not matched to a gene: 13. Germline V gene sequence: CDR1 SNHLY, CDR2 FYNNEI. The CDR3 covers 16 residues. The CDR3, as DNA: TGTGCCAGCAGACTAAGTACAGGGGGCGCGTCATACGAGCAGTACTTC. Translated, it gives CASRLSTGGASYEQYF.

This clonotype was detected ten times or more. This rearrangement joins TRBV7-3 to TRBJ2-1; the D gene is possibly TRBD2 (7 bases). The V end lost 2 bases, the J end lost 2 bases, and 19 bases lay between the germline ends. Germline-derived CDR1 and CDR2 are SGHTA and FQGTGA. This CDR3 has 18 amino acids. CDR3 sequence (DNA): TGTGCCAGCAGCTTATCCGGGGGCGGGGGTCTCGCCTACAATGAGCAGTTCTTC. Protein: CASSLSGGGGLAYNEQFF.

V usage is TRBV6-1 and J usage is TRBJ1-1; D gene unclear. V lost 3 bases and J 0 bases, leaving 11 bases between the germline ends. From germline, CDR1 is MNHNS and CDR2 SASEGT. The length of the CDR3 is 15 residues. The CDR3 region is CASSDPRQLNTEAFF. In DNA, the CDR3 is TGTGCCAGCAGTGACCCTCGGCAGCTGAACACTGAAGCTTTCTTT.

This clonotype was counted between two and nine times. The chain uses TRBV14 and TRBJ1-2; tentatively, D is TRBD1 (5 bases). CDR3 size: 15 residues. The V end was cut by 4 bases, the J end by 3 bases, with 15 bases between. CDR1 is SGHDN and CDR2 is FVKESK in the germline V gene. The chain's CDR3 is CASSLGTGPDYGYTF. The DNA for the CDR3 is TGTGCCAGCAGCCTCGGGACGGGACCTGACTATGGCTACACCTTC. Using reference TRBV14 and TRBJ1-2 for the parts outside the CDR3, the full variable domain is EAGVTQFPSHSVIEKGQTVTLRCDPISGHDNLYWYRRVMGKEIKFLLHFVKESKQDESGMPNNRFLAERTGGTYSTLKVQPAELEDSGVYFCASSLGTGPDYGYTFGSGTRLTVV.

This clonotype was observed a few times. The rearrangement joins TRBV18 to TRBJ1-1; TRBD1 might be the D (5 bases). The V and J ends lost 8 bases and 5 bases respectively, with 18 bases between them. Germline V gives CDR1 KGHSH, CDR2 LQKENI. The CDR3 extends over 14 amino acids. This chain's CDR3 is CASAREGLGTEAFF. Here the CDR3 DNA reads TGTGCCAGCGCGAGGGAGGGGTTGGGGACTGAAGCTTTCTTT.

This clonotype came up a few times. Just one base apart from a much larger clone, this may be a read error. The CDR3 DNA follows: TGTGCCAGCAGCACGGACAGGGCTAATTCACCCCTCCACTTT. Protein product: CASSTDRANSPLHF. The gene calls are TRBV7-9 and TRBJ1-6; TRBD1 matches 8 bases. From germline, CDR1 is SEHNR and CDR2 FQNEAQ (reference sequence). The CDR3 spans 14 residues. Germline trimming cut 5 bases from V and 6 bases from J; bases unmatched to any gene: 3.

V and J are TRBV20-1 and TRBJ1-6; 8 positions agree with TRBD1. CDR1 is DFQATT, CDR2 SNEGSKA, per germline (reference sequence). Unmatched junction bases numbered 9, after V lost 0 bases and J lost 2 bases. This CDR3 contains 18 residues. The CDR3 coding sequence is TGCAGTGCTAGAGATGGGAGGACAGGGTCCACCTATAATTCACCCCTCCACTTT. The encoded protein is CSARDGRTGSTYNSPLHF.

This chain joins TRBV6-1 and TRBJ2-7, with a weak D call TRBD1 (5 bases). The germline CDR1 and CDR2 sequences are MNHNS and SASEGT. This CDR3 region has 14 residues. Trimming took 1 base from V and 2 from J, leaving 9 bases between them. CDR3 residues: CASSEVQGTYEQYF. The CDR3 nucleotides read TGTGCCAGCAGTGAAGTCCAGGGCACCTACGAGCAGTACTTC.

This clonotype occurred a few times. This rearrangement joins TRBV20-1 to TRBJ2-1; 9 bases match TRBD2. This CDR3 comprises 15 residues. Losses at the gene ends were 2 bases for V and 4 bases for J; bases not matched to a gene: 6. The germline V gene has CDR1 DFQATT and CDR2 SNEGSKA (reference sequence). The CDR3 nucleotides are TGCAGTGCTAGAAGTACTAGCGGGCCTTACAATGAGCAGTTCTTC. Residues: CSARSTSGPYNEQFF.